Shown below are 9 T cell receptor beta chains from a single sample sequenced in a study of T cell repertoires in ileal Crohn's disease. The data were produced by immunoSEQ multiplex PCR, yet TCRdb's version contains in-frame clones alone and is incomplete. Of thousands of clones in the sample, about four fifths were seen once. Material: ileal tissue. The receptors were sampled from an adult with Crohn's disease.

This sequence joins TRBV5-1 and TRBJ1-4, with D possibly matching TRBD1 (5 bases). This CDR3 has 14 residues. Germline CDR1 reads SGHRS; CDR2 reads YFSETQ. V lost 1 base to trimming and J lost 2 bases, with 6 bases between them. The chain's CDR3 is CASSLSGTNEKLFF. The CDR3 DNA reads as TGCGCCAGCAGCTTGTCAGGGACTAATGAAAAACTGTTTTTT.

This clone was counted once. The chain joins TRBV13 to TRBJ2-1, with a weak D call TRBD1 (5 bases). In germline, CDR1 is PRHDT, CDR2 FYEKMQ (reference sequence). The CDR3 consists of 18 residues. The V end was cut by 0 bases, the J end by 3 bases, with 18 bases between. CDR3 region: CASSLGLGAGNYYNEQFF. CDR3 bases: TGTGCCAGCAGCTTAGGCCTAGGGGCAGGGAACTACTACAATGAGCAGTTCTTC.

This chain uses TRBV6-1 with TRBJ2-1; possible D gene TRBD2, 6 bases. Germline V lookup: CDR1 MNHNS, CDR2 SASEGT. The CDR3 is 15 residues long. Trimming pared 11 bases from V and 6 bases from J, leaving 23 bases between. Written as DNA, the CDR3 is TGTGCCTTTAACGGGAGAGAGCAGGGAAGCAATGAGCAGTTCTTC. This sequence encodes CAFNGREQGSNEQFF.

V gene TRBV11-2 combines with J gene TRBJ2-5, with 10 bases matching TRBD1. Germline V gene sequence: CDR1 SGHAT, CDR2 FQNNGV. Trimming cost V 8 bases and J 0 bases; bases outside gene matches: 6. The length of the CDR3 is 15 residues. CDR3 coding DNA: TGTGCCAGCGGACCGGGACAGGGGTACCAAGAGACCCAGTACTTC. Encoded protein: CASGPGQGYQETQYF.

The chain joins TRBV7-9 to TRBJ1-5, with D unresolved. Trimming pared 1 base from V and 2 bases from J, leaving 12 bases between. The CDR3 is 16 residues long. Germline V CDR1 and CDR2: SEHNR, FQNEAQ (reference sequence). DNA for the CDR3: TGTGCCAGCAGCTTAGGAAACCATCGGGGCAATCAGCCCCAGCATTTT. It specifies CASSLGNHRGNQPQHF.

This clone has just a few counts. Within the sample, other DNA sequences also encode this same CDR3. This chain uses TRBV6-1 with TRBJ2-7; 10 bases line up with TRBD2. The germline CDR1 and CDR2 sequences are MNHNS and SASEGT. The CDR3 is 15 residues long. J gave up 0 bases and V 1 base, and 0 bases lay outside the gene matches. The CDR3 DNA is TGTGCCAGCAGTGAAGGGACTAGCGGCTCCTACGAGCAGTACTTC. Translating it yields CASSEGTSGSYEQYF.

This chain connects TRBV19 to TRBJ2-7; possible D gene TRBD2, 6 bases. Per germline, CDR1 LNHDA and CDR2 SQIVND (reference sequence). Trimming took 5 bases from V and 3 from J, leaving 8 bases between them. This CDR3 has 12 amino acids. The CDR3 DNA reads TGTGCCAGTAGTTCCGGGGGCTACGAGCAGTACTTC. Translating it yields CASSSGGYEQYF.

The table lists this clone with a count of one. The chain uses TRBV19 and TRBJ1-5, with D tentatively TRBD1 (6 bases). CDR1 LNHDA and CDR2 SQIVND come from the germline V gene (reference sequence). The germline V and J ends were trimmed by 5 bases and 4 bases, with 9 bases remaining between them. The CDR3 is made up of 13 amino acids. The CDR3 sequence is CASSDRTNQPQHF. CDR3 sequence (DNA): TGTGCCAGTAGTGACAGGACAAATCAGCCCCAGCATTTT.

The chain joins TRBV9 to TRBJ1-6; no firm D call. Trimming stripped 1 base from V and 10 bases from J, with 12 bases between. CDR1 and CDR2 (germline): SGDLS, YYNGEE. CDR3 length: 14 amino acids. The CDR3 nucleotides read TGTGCCAGCAGCGTACAGGAGGTAAACTCACCCCTCCACTTT. Its protein is CASSVQEVNSPLHF. Using reference TRBV9 and TRBJ1-6 for the parts outside the CDR3, the full variable domain is DSGVTQTPKHLITATGQRVTLRCSPRSGDLSVYWYQQSLDQGLQFLIQYYNGEERAKGNILERFSAQQFPDLHSELNLSSLELGDSALYFCASSVQEVNSPLHFGNGTRLTVT.